A single sample gave rise to the 3 T cell receptor beta chains below, sequenced in a study of blood T cell repertoires in COVID-19. Data came from immunoSEQ multiplex PCR; TCRdb stores just in-frame clones and leaves some out. Found here are around 46,000 clones, around 79% of them singletons; the top ten hold about 19%. What was sequenced was peripheral blood. These receptors came from a human donor with active or convalescent COVID-19. The donor label of this sample is uncertain.

V is TRBV4-1 and J is TRBJ1-6; TRBD1 matches at 7 bases. Unmatched junction bases numbered 4, after V lost 1 base and J lost 10 bases. CDR1 and CDR2 (germline): MGHRA, YSYEKL. The CDR3 covers 14 residues. CDR3 coding DNA: TGCGCCAGCAGCCAAGGGGACAGTGTCTCACCCCTCCACTTT. It codes for CASSQGDSVSPLHF.

This chain uses TRBV6-6 with TRBJ1-1; D remains unclear. CDR1 is MNHNY and CDR2 is SVGAGI in the germline V gene (reference sequence). The germline V and J ends were trimmed by 11 bases and 1 base, with 8 bases remaining between them. CDR3 length: 11 residues. The CDR3 DNA follows: TGTGCCGGGCGATCGAACACTGAAGCTTTCTTT. It translates to CAGRSNTEAFF.

V gene TRBV5-1 combines with J gene TRBJ1-2; 7 nucleotides agree with TRBD1. There are 14 residues in the CDR3. Germline V gene sequence: CDR1 SGHRS, CDR2 YFSETQ. J lost 11 bases, V lost 7 bases, and 17 bases had no gene match. In DNA, the CDR3 is TGCGCCAGCTCCGCCACAGGGGCCCCTAAAGGTTACACCTTC. Translating gives CASSATGAPKGYTF.